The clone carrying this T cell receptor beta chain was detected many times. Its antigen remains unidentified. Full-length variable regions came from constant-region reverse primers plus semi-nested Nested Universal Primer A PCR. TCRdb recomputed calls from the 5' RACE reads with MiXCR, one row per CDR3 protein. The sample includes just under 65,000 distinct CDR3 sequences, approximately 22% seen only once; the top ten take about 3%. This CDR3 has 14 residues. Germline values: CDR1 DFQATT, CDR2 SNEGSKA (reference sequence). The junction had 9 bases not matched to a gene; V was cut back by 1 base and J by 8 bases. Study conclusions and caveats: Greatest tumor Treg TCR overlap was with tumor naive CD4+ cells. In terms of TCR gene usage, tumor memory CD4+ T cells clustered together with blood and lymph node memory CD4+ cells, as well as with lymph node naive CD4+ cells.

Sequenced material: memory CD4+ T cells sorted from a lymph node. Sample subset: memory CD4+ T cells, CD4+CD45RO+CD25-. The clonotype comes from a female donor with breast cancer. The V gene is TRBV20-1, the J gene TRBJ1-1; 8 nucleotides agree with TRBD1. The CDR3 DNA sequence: TGCAGTGCTAGAGTAAGGACAGGGCGTACCGAAGCTTTCTTT. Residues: CSARVRTGRTEAFF.